This T cell receptor (beta chain) was sequenced for a study of Graves' ophthalmopathy and Graves' hyperthyroidism. Looking at the study overall: Sampling took place at initial diagnosis, with peripheral blood obtained before any treatment.

This CDR3 comprises 18 residues. Germline V CDR1 and CDR2: LGHNA, YSLEER. V lost 0 bases to trimming and J lost 4 bases; unmatched junction nucleotides: 13. The authors amplified TCR beta CDR3 regions, and they did so from RNA transcripts for repertoire sequencing. HTBI primers were employed in first-round RT-PCR, then a second-round multiplex PCR followed. MiXCR was run by TCRdb on the multiplex PCR reads, yielding one entry per CDR3 protein. The table has some 170,000 distinct CDR3 sequences, roughly two fifths seen once. Remarks on this clonotype: Its antigen is still unknown.

Overall study results and limits: Most thyroid clonotypes expanded beyond 0.001 frequency were also found in blood.

Under 3 months in duration, the ophthalmopathy in affected donors had moderate-to-severe activity, CAS ≥3 and NOSPECS ≥4. The PBMCs had their origin in more than 9.5 ml of fresh peripheral blood. J is TRBJ1-2 and V is TRBV4-3, with 8 nucleotides matching TRBD1. The sequenced sample consisted of peripheral blood. This receptor was taken from a young man with Graves' ophthalmopathy. The CDR3, as DNA: TGCGCCAGCAGCCAAGAGAGCCATTTGGACAGGGTCTTCTATGGCTACACCTTC. Protein: CASSQESHLDRVFYGYTF.